This T cell receptor (beta chain) was identified in a study of T-cell reconstitution after alpha-beta-depleted transplantation in children. The study, taken as a whole, reports: Expanded clones from the graft, numbering several hundred, reportedly supplied alpha-beta T cells about two months after transplant.

CDR1 and CDR2 from the germline V gene are SGHAT and FQNNGV. Between the trimmed V and J ends, which lost 2 bases and 5 bases, there was a span of 18 bases. The CDR3 covers 17 residues. Molecular barcoding with unique molecular identifiers was used for the TCRbeta library. TCRdb reanalysed the PCR reads using MiXCR and keeps one entry per CDR3 protein. Counted here are about 500,000 distinct CDR3 sequences, more than 9.5% occurring once; the ten biggest clones make up 14%. A note on this clonotype: Its specificity is unknown.

The material sequenced was PBMCs, mostly from graft donor cells, taken 180 days after TCRalphabeta/CD19-depleted stem cell transplant. The chain couples TRBV11-2 to TRBJ2-2; TRBD2 is a possible D gene (6 bases). This TCR was recovered from a female patient aged 2-10 years who had a stem cell transplant for aplastic anemia, so the T cells may come from the graft donor. Here the CDR3 DNA reads TGTGCCAGCAGCTTACCTGCTAGGGCGGGGAAGACCGGGGAGCTGTTTTTT. It translates to CASSLPARAGKTGELFF.